The TCR beta chain under discussion was sequenced for a study of T-cell memory formation after mild COVID-19. This CDR3 is built from 15 residues. The V end was cut by 1 base, the J end by 3 bases, with 13 bases between. Germline V gene sequence: CDR1 SGHNT, CDR2 YYREEE (reference sequence). In its sample, this clonotype was seen once. TCRdb reanalysed the 5' RACE reads using MiXCR and keeps one entry per CDR3 protein. The sample consists of 200,000 or so distinct CDR3 sequences, roughly 10% of them appearing once. This clonotype was sampled from a man aged 18 to 29 who had mild COVID-19 (a few samples of this study predate the infection). Cell type and time point are not known. The sample was PBMCs or a T cell subset sorted from them (not recorded which). V is TRBV5-4 and J is TRBJ1-1; D is possibly TRBD1 (6 bases). The CDR3: CASSLKGVGDTEAFF. CDR3 nucleotide sequence: TGTGCCAGCAGCTTGAAGGGGGTAGGTGACACTGAAGCTTTCTTT.